This TCR beta chain was found in a study of T cell responses to AZD1222 COVID-19 vaccine. This clone was observed a single time. Its specificity is not known. Broader study findings: Increases in Spike-specific TCR breadth and depth were seen after two AZD1222 doses. Repertoire collection took place solely once the T cell response had peaked.

The assay was immunoSEQ multiplex PCR, and TCRdb's table has in-frame clones only and misses some. The sample carries roughly 80,000 clones, approximately 90% recorded once. The germline V gene encodes CDR1 DFQATT and CDR2 SNEGSKA (reference sequence). V trimming: 3 bases; J trimming: 5 bases; junction bases outside the gene matches: 3. The CDR3 is 13 residues long. Timing groups of about 4 and about 12 weeks for second doses were pooled. This TCR derives from an adult who received the AZD1222 COVID-19 vaccine. The specimen comprised peripheral blood, sampled 28 days after the second AZD1222 dose. The genes are TRBV20-1 and TRBJ1-5; TRBD1 matches at 8 bases. The CDR3 sequence is CSASAGGDQPQHF. For the CDR3, the DNA is TGCAGTGCTAGTGCAGGGGGCGATCAGCCCCAGCATTTT.